One and the same sample provided the 2 T cell receptor beta chains below, sequenced in a study of blood T cell repertoires in COVID-19. Sequencing was performed with immunoSEQ multiplex PCR; in TCRdb, only in-frame clones are kept and a portion is missing. The sample holds around 500,000 clones, roughly nine tenths seen once. The sequencing sample was made of PBMCs or T cells enriched from blood (not recorded which). These receptors all come from a woman aged 60-75 years who had recovered from COVID-19.

The chain couples TRBV24-1 to TRBJ2-1; possibly TRBD1 for D (6 bases). Per germline, CDR1 KGHDR and CDR2 SFDVKD. This CDR3 has 16 residues. V lost 7 bases to trimming and J lost 1 base, with 16 bases between them. The CDR3 DNA reads as TGTGCCACCAGCCCAAGTACAGGGTATTCCTACAATGAGCAGTTCTTC. Protein product: CATSPSTGYSYNEQFF.

The V gene is TRBV18, the J gene TRBJ2-2; D is uncertain. Germline assignment: CDR1 KGHSH and CDR2 LQKENI. V gave up 3 bases and J gave up 1 base, with 6 bases separating them. The CDR3 runs 14 residues. The CDR3 DNA follows: TGTGCCAGCTCACCGAGACAGAACACCGGGGAGCTGTTTTTT. Translated: CASSPRQNTGELFF.